The clone carrying this T cell receptor (beta chain) was seen a handful of times. The antigen is unknown. This record belongs to a study of T-cell memory formation after mild COVID-19. Study as a whole: TCR clusters were mostly donor specific. Study-level results: Whereas later expanders leaned CD4+, clones contracting day 15 to 85 showed a balanced CD4/CD8 makeup. CD4+ contracting clones lay mainly in CM and EM, CD8+ ones in EMRA.

CDR1 and CDR2 (germline): SGDLS, YYNGEE. This CDR3 spans 14 amino acids. The V and J ends lost 6 bases and 4 bases, in that order; junction bases with no gene match: 4. TCRdb independently ran MiXCR on the 5' RACE reads; one entry per CDR3 protein. The sample consists of hundreds of thousands of distinct CDR3 sequences, roughly 21% of them appearing once. This TCR was sampled from an adult woman who had mild COVID-19 (a few samples of this study predate the infection). Cell type and time point are not known. The chain carries TRBV9 and TRBJ2-3; 11 nucleotides line up with TRBD1. The sequenced sample was PBMCs or a T cell subset sorted from them (not recorded which). The CDR3 spells CASKKDRGPDTQYF. CDR3 DNA: TGTGCCAGCAAGAAGGACAGGGGGCCAGATACGCAGTATTTT.